Listed below are T cell receptor beta chains from one sample, sequenced in a study of Ad26.COV2.S vaccination and SARS-CoV-2 variants. Sequencing used immunoSEQ multiplex PCR; TCRdb keeps in-frame clones, though not all of them. The sample shows 200,000 to 300,000 clones, 70% to 90% of them seen only once. The specimen was peripheral blood, collected in a trial of Ad26.COV2.S vaccine versus placebo. The source of these receptors is a person aged 18-60 years who received the Ad26.COV2.S COVID-19 vaccine or a placebo. The CDR3 runs from the conserved cysteine through the conserved F or W. A D gene is named only where the DNA matches it firmly. Rows give clone size only sometimes, using once, few, many, or a class for an expanded clone.

few,TRBJ1-5,-,TRBV28,TGTGCCAGCAGTCCACCCGCCAGGGGCCAGCCCCAGCATTTT,CASSPPARGQPQHF
-,TRBJ2-1,-,TRBV7-2,TGTGCCAGCAGGAGCTTAGGCCCCCGGGATGAGCAGTTCTTC,CASRSLGPRDEQFF
-,TRBJ1-1,-,TRBV7-2,TGTGCCAGCAGCTCTCGACAGGACACTGAAGCTTTCTTT,CASSSRQDTEAFF
-,TRBJ2-3,TRBD2,TRBV7-2,TGTGCCAGCAGCATAGGACTAGCGGGGTTTACAGATACGCAGTATTTT,CASSIGLAGFTDTQYF
-,TRBJ2-2,TRBD2,TRBV3-1/TRBV3-2,TGTGCCGGCAGCCAGGTGACTAGCGGGATTCCCGGGGAGCTGTTTTTT,CAGSQVTSGIPGELFF
-,TRBJ1-2,-,TRBV6-5,TGTGCCAGCAGGGGGGCAGGGATCAACTATGGCTACACCTTC,CASRGAGINYGYTF
once,TRBJ2-1,TRBD2,TRBV3-1/TRBV3-2,TGTGCCAGCAGCCGCGCGGGGGGGGCTCGGAATGAGCAGTTCTTC,CASSRAGGARNEQFF
-,TRBJ2-2,TRBD2,TRBV6-2/TRBV6-3,TGTGCCAGCAGTTACTCGATAACTAGCGGGTATAACACCGGGGAGCTGTTTTTT,CASSYSITSGYNTGELFF
-,TRBJ2-7,-,TRBV4-1,TGCGCCAGCAGCCATGGGACAATCTACGAGCAGTACTTC,CASSHGTIYEQYF
-,TRBJ2-1,-,TRBV27,TGTGCCAGCAGTTATTTCAGGTCCCGCTCCTACAATGAGCAGTTCTTC,CASSYFRSRSYNEQFF
-,TRBJ1-1,-,TRBV4-2,TGTGCCAGCAGCCAAGATCCCCCTGGGGCGGAAGGGGCTCAAACAGCTTTCTTT,CASSQDPPGAEGAQTAFF
-,TRBJ1-1,-,TRBV4-3,TGCGCCAGCAGGTATCAGGGAGGTACTGAAGCTTTCTTT,CASRYQGGTEAFF
-,TRBJ1-5,TRBD1,TRBV4-1,TGCGCCAGCAGCCAAGTTCTTGGGCGACAGGGGTATCAGCCCCAGCATTTT,CASSQVLGRQGYQPQHF
-,TRBJ2-2,-,TRBV7-3,TGTGCCAGCGCGGGGAACACCGGGGAGCTGTTTTTT,CASAGNTGELFF
-,TRBJ2-7,TRBD1,TRBV19,TGTGCCAGTAGTGTGGGACAGGCCTACGAGCAGTACTTC,CASSVGQAYEQYF
-,TRBJ1-2,-,TRBV6-2/TRBV6-3,TGTGCCAGCAGCGCCGGGACCGCCATAGTATGGTTAGGCTACACCTTC,CASSAGTAIVWLGYTF
-,TRBJ1-4,-,TRBV20-1,TGCAGTGCCCGACAGGTTGAAAAACTGTTTTTT,CSARQVEKLFF
-,TRBJ1-5,-,TRBV24-1,TGTGCCACCAGTGATTTTGGCCCCAATCAGCCCCAGCATTTT,CATSDFGPNQPQHF
-,TRBJ2-3,TRBD2,TRBV7-9,TGTGCCAGCAGCACTGGGACTAACGTTTTGTCTGATACGCAGTATTTT,CASSTGTNVLSDTQYF
-,TRBJ2-1,TRBD2,TRBV10-3,TGTGCCATCAGTGAAACTTTACTAGCGGGAACCAATGAGCAGTTCTTC,CAISETLLAGTNEQFF
-,TRBJ2-1,-,TRBV4-1,TGCGCCAGCAGCCAAGATTCCAGCGGAAAGGCTAATGAGCAGTTCTTC,CASSQDSSGKANEQFF
-,TRBJ2-5,-,TRBV7-2,TGTGCCAGCAGCTTAGAAGGGGGAGAGACCCAGTACTTC,CASSLEGGETQYF
-,TRBJ1-3,TRBD1,TRBV5-1,TGCGCCAGCAGCTTGGGGACAGGTGGAAACACCATATATTTT,CASSLGTGGNTIYF
-,TRBJ2-7,-,TRBV5-1,TGCGCCAGCAGCTTGGACGGGGTAACCTACGAGCAGTACTTC,CASSLDGVTYEQYF
-,TRBJ2-5,-,TRBV9,TGTGCCAGCAGCGTAGGGGGATTACAGGTGGGGACCCAGTACTTC,CASSVGGLQVGTQYF
once,TRBJ2-1,TRBD2,TRBV4-3,TGCGCCAGCAGCCAAGATCTCAGATGGGGACTAGCGGTTGAGCAGTTCTTC,CASSQDLRWGLAVEQFF
-,TRBJ2-1,TRBD2,TRBV5-1,TGCGCCAGCAGCTTAGGACTAGCGGACAATGAGCAGTTCTTC,CASSLGLADNEQFF
-,TRBJ1-2,-,TRBV6-5,TGTGCCAGCAGTTACTCGATCCAGGGAAGGTCTGGCTACACCTTC,CASSYSIQGRSGYTF
-,TRBJ1-1,-,TRBV29-1,TGCAGCGTTGTAAAGTCAGTGAACACTGAAGCTTTCTTT,CSVVKSVNTEAFF